These 13 T cell receptor beta chains were all obtained from the same sample, sequenced in a study of blood T cell repertoires in COVID-19. Profiled with immunoSEQ multiplex PCR; TCRdb holds only in-frame clones, not every one. The sample includes roughly 130,000 clones, 84% seen only once; the top ten take less than 9%. The sample was peripheral blood. All receptors come from a young man with COVID-19, enrolled during active disease.

The CDR3 loop is CASSAGLAGGNTDTQYF. The CDR3 DNA reads TGTGCCAGCAGCGCCGGACTAGCGGGGGGGAATACAGATACGCAGTATTTT. The gene calls are TRBV9 and TRBJ2-3; 15 bases match TRBD2. The CDR3 extends over 17 amino acids. Germline V lookup: CDR1 SGDLS, CDR2 YYNGEE. V gave up 3 bases and J gave up 3 bases; unmatched junction bases: 5.

The V and J genes are TRBV29-1 and TRBJ1-2; 7 nucleotides agree with TRBD1. This CDR3 spans 14 amino acids. V dropped 6 bases and J dropped 8; count of bases not matched to a gene: 15. Germline CDR1 is SQVTM and CDR2 is ANQGSEA. This CDR3 reads CSVQLRQGDGGYTF. For the CDR3, the DNA is TGCAGCGTCCAGTTGAGGCAGGGGGATGGAGGCTACACCTTC.

The chain couples TRBV5-5 to TRBJ1-5; TRBD1 agrees at 7 bases. The CDR3 extends over 17 amino acids. J was trimmed by 4 bases and V by 3 bases; bases with no gene match: 13. Germline CDR1 reads SGHKS; CDR2 reads YYEKEE (reference sequence). CDR3 coding DNA: TGTGCCAGCAGCTCACCGGAGGGGACAGCTTTAAATCAGCCCCAGCATTTT. Translation gives CASSSPEGTALNQPQHF.

In nucleotides, the CDR3 is TGTGCCAGCAGCCACAACCCGGGGTTAGACAATGAGCAGTTCTTC. It translates to CASSHNPGLDNEQFF. The V call is TRBV5-5, the J call TRBJ2-1; D might be TRBD2 (5 bases). Germline V gene data show CDR1 as SGHKS and CDR2 as YYEKEE (reference sequence). This CDR3 is 15 amino acids long. The V end was cut by 4 bases, the J end by 5 bases, with 16 bases between.

V and J are TRBV4-1 and TRBJ1-6; D may be TRBD1 (5 bases). The CDR3 runs 15 residues. Trimming shortened V by 0 bases and J by 10 bases, and 13 bases separated the two germline ends. Germline V gives CDR1 MGHRA, CDR2 YSYEKL. The CDR3 region has the DNA TGCGCCAGCAGCCAAGAGTGGCAGGGAAGGTCACCCCTCCACTTT. It specifies CASSQEWQGRSPLHF.

The chain is built from TRBV24-1 and TRBJ2-7; D perhaps matches TRBD2 (5 bases). Looked up from germline, CDR1 is KGHDR and CDR2 is SFDVKD. The ends were cut back, 3 bases at V and 7 bases at J, with 12 bases in the middle. The CDR3 spans 13 residues. The CDR3 protein is CATSDPDSDEQYF. CDR3 sequence (DNA): TGTGCCACCAGTGATCCGGACTCGGATGAGCAGTACTTC.

The chain carries TRBV7-9 and TRBJ2-7; 7 bases map to TRBD1. This CDR3 region has 15 residues. Germline CDR1 and CDR2: SEHNR and FQNEAQ (reference sequence). J lost 6 bases, V lost 5 bases, and 13 bases had no gene match. The CDR3 spells CASSPTTGALAEQYF. CDR3 bases: TGTGCCAGCAGCCCCACAACAGGGGCTCTCGCCGAGCAGTACTTC.

The table lists this clone with a count of one. A junction boundary mismatches the germline segment, possibly from a read error. The J gene is TRBJ1-1, the V gene TRBV12-3 or TRBV12-4; D is unclear. There are 8 residues in the CDR3. The CDR3 spells CVDTEAFF. The CDR3 DNA is TGCGTTGACACTGAAGCTTTCTTT.

V is TRBV5-6 and J is TRBJ2-7; 7 bases fit TRBD2. Germline V gene sequence: CDR1 SGHDT, CDR2 YYEEEE. The CDR3 consists of 17 residues. With V trimmed by 4 bases and J by 0 bases, 13 bases remained unmatched. This CDR3 reads CASSRRTLGLTSYEQYF. The CDR3 nucleotides are TGTGCCAGCAGCAGGCGGACCCTGGGACTAACCTCCTACGAGCAGTACTTC.

The count of this clone is one. This chain connects TRBV9 to TRBJ2-2; possibly TRBD2 for D (6 bases). This CDR3 contains 15 residues. Germline CDR1 is SGDLS and CDR2 is YYNGEE. The V end lost 2 bases, the J end lost 5 bases, and 13 bases lay between the germline ends. The CDR3 DNA reads as TGTGCCAGCAGCGTCCCGAGTGGGGGGACCGGGGAGCTGTTTTTT. This codes for CASSVPSGGTGELFF.

The V gene is TRBV6-6, the J gene TRBJ2-4; 9 nucleotides line up with TRBD2. The CDR3 totals 15 residues. Germline CDR1 is MNHNY and CDR2 is SVGAGI (reference sequence). V shed 6 bases and J 9 bases; nucleotides not matched to a gene: 12. In DNA, the CDR3 is TGTGCCAGCAGCCTGACTAGCGGTGCCCCGGTCATTCAGTACTTC. Its protein product is CASSLTSGAPVIQYF.

The rearrangement joins TRBV19 to TRBJ2-5; TRBD1 agrees at 11 bases. The junction had 6 bases not matched to a gene; V was cut back by 2 bases and J by 4 bases. The CDR3 contains 16 residues. Germline-derived CDR1 and CDR2 are LNHDA and SQIVND (reference sequence). CDR3 sequence reads: CASSITGTGGGETQYF. The CDR3 DNA is TGTGCCAGTAGTATAACCGGGACAGGGGGTGGAGAGACCCAGTACTTC.

V and J are TRBV6-1 and TRBJ2-1; D uncertain. The germline gives CDR1 MNHNS, CDR2 SASEGT. The germline V and J ends were trimmed by 2 bases and 0 bases, with 8 bases remaining between them. The CDR3 length is 15 residues. The CDR3 nucleotides read TGTGCCAGCAGTGAACCGCAGTACTCCTACAATGAGCAGTTCTTC. Translation gives CASSEPQYSYNEQFF.